This TCR beta chain was identified during a study of cytomegalovirus exposure and HLA in healthy donors. Findings and limits, study-wide: HLA allele associations emerged for around 15,000 TCR beta sequences in a later analysis, at 0.05 false discovery rate. Later analysis found that TCR beta chains associated with HLA were more clonally expanded than other, equally common chains.

Vbeta (60) and Jbeta (13) primers were used in the PCR. Only in-frame clones appear in the TCRdb table, and some are missing; sequencing was by immunoSEQ multiplex PCR. The sample records tens of thousands of clones, about 80% being singletons. This clone was seen only a few times. Its antigen is still unknown. The clonotype comes from a male donor in good health and CMV-seronegative. Source material: PBMCs.

The CDR3 sequence is CASSQERQVYTEAFF. The CDR3 nucleotides read TGCGCCAGCAGCCAGGAGCGACAGGTTTACACTGAAGCTTTCTTT. The genes are TRBV4-3 and TRBJ1-1; a weak D match, TRBD1 (6 bases). With 3 bases removed from V and 3 bases from J, the gap between germline ends came to 14 bases. The CDR3 sequence is 15 residues long. CDR1 is LGHNA, CDR2 YSLEER, per germline.